Sequencing of this T cell receptor beta chain was carried out in a study of CD8 T cells in Susac syndrome. A quantity of roughly 0.5 to 1 ug RNA underwent reverse transcription using random hexamers. Amplification of the TCR beta CDR3 was carried out by immunoSEQ multiplex PCR, which spanned a total of 54 Vbeta and 13 Jbeta segments. TCRdb processed the immunoSEQ multiplex PCR reads anew with MiXCR; each CDR3 protein has one entry. The sample lists roughly 130,000 distinct CDR3 sequences, roughly 94% occurring once. V shed 2 bases and J shed 9 bases, with 8 bases lying between them. The CDR3 sequence is 13 residues long. The germline V gene encodes CDR1 MNHEY and CDR2 SVGAGI. The authors sequenced TCR beta from blood CD8+ and CD4+ T cells. The multiple sclerosis controls were treatment-naive patients with relapsing-remitting disease that was stable or active. TEMRA cells were FACS-enriched and CD8+ and CD4+ T cells negatively isolated.

This TCR came from a human donor with multiple sclerosis. The sequenced sample was CD4+ T cells from PBMCs. The rearrangement joins TRBV6-5 to TRBJ1-6; D uncertain. Here the CDR3 reads CASSYDLGSPLHF. CDR3 sequence (DNA): TGTGCCAGCAGTTACGATTTGGGTTCACCCCTCCACTTT.